Listed below are T cell receptor beta chains from one sample, sequenced in a study of blood T cell repertoires in COVID-19. TCRdb's copy holds only in-frame clones and misses some; the assay was immunoSEQ multiplex PCR. The sample has tens of thousands of clones, roughly 88% seen once; the top ten hold roughly a third. The sample was peripheral blood. These receptors were collected from a woman of 80 years or more with COVID-19, enrolled during active disease. CDR3s include the opening cysteine and the closing phenylalanine or tryptophan. A D gene is named only where the DNA matches it firmly. For some rows the clone size is stated as once, few or many, or as a class when expanded; others skip it.

>TRBD2|NA|TRBJ2-2|TRBV5-1
TGCGCCAGCATGTTAGCGGGAATGACCGGGGAGCTGTTTTTT
CASMLAGMTGELFF
>TRBD1|NA|TRBJ1-1|TRBV7-3
TGTGCCAGCAGCTTCGACAGGGCCGGGTCCACTGAAGCTTTCTTT
CASSFDRAGSTEAFF
>NA|NA|TRBJ2-7|TRBV5-4
TGTGCCAGCAGCTTGGGTCAGGGAGGCGGTAGTGAGCAGTACTTC
CASSLGQGGGSEQYF
>NA|NA|TRBJ2-3|TRBV11-2
TGTGCCAGCAGCTTAGGAGGTGGGGGCAGGACAGATACGCAGTATTTT
CASSLGGGGRTDTQYF
>TRBD1|NA|TRBJ1-4|TRBV7-2
TGTGCCAGCAGCCCTTGGACAGGGGAAGAAAAACTGTTTTTT
CASSPWTGEEKLFF
>NA|NA|TRBJ2-7|TRBV5-6
TGTGCCAGCAGCTTGCTTACAGGGATACACGAGCAGTACTTC
CASSLLTGIHEQYF
>TRBD2|few|TRBJ2-1|TRBV5-8
TGTGCCAGCAGCCTATGGACTAGCGGGAGCTACAATGAGCAGTTCTTC
CASSLWTSGSYNEQFF
>TRBD2|NA|TRBJ2-3|TRBV2
TGTGCCAGCAGCGGGACTCCGGGACTAGCGGGAGATACGCAGTATTTT
CASSGTPGLAGDTQYF
>TRBD1|few|TRBJ1-1|TRBV19
TGTGCCAGTAGTTCACCGACAGGGAGCAGGGTAGCTTTCTTT
CASSSPTGSRVAFF
>NA|NA|TRBJ2-1|TRBV6-5
TGTGCCAGCACCCCACACAGCGGCTCCTACAATGAGCAGTTCTTC
CASTPHSGSYNEQFF
>NA|once|TRBJ1-5|TRBV7-2
TGTGCCAGCAGCTTCAGCCGGGCGGGGCCCTGGCAGCCCCAGCATTTT
CASSFSRAGPWQPQHF
>NA|NA|TRBJ1-5|TRBV6-2/TRBV6-3
TGTGCCAGCAGCCCCGGGGCGGGGTTAAATCAGCCCCAGCATTTT
CASSPGAGLNQPQHF
>TRBD1|once|TRBJ2-7|TRBV7-2
TGTGCCAGCAGCTGGAGGACAGGGATTGACGAGCAGTACTTC
CASSWRTGIDEQYF
>TRBD2|few|TRBJ2-7|TRBV5-4
TGTGCCAGCAGCCCGGGACTAGTTGCGGGGGAGCAGTACTTC
CASSPGLVAGEQYF